These T cell receptor beta chains were read from a single sample in a study of blood T cell repertoires in COVID-19. Sequencing used immunoSEQ multiplex PCR; TCRdb keeps in-frame clones, though not all of them. Of 210,000 or so clones in the sample, around four fifths were seen once. Specimen: peripheral blood. The receptors derive from a woman between 50 and 59 years old with active or convalescent COVID-19. Each CDR3 is given with its conserved first and last residue. A D gene is named only where the DNA matches it firmly. Where a row states a size, it is once, few, many or the class of an expanded clone; other rows omit it.

TGTGCCAGCAGCCGTGACAGGGAGGACGGCTACACCTTC,CASSRDREDGYTF,13,TRBD1,NA,TRBJ1-2,TRBV9
TGTGCCAGCGGAACAGCTTACTATGGCTACACCTTC,CASGTAYYGYTF,12,NA,NA,TRBJ1-2,TRBV12-3/TRBV12-4
TGTGCCAGCAGCTTGGAGATAGCGGGAGCTGAGCAGTTCTTC,CASSLEIAGAEQFF,14,TRBD2,NA,TRBJ2-1,TRBV5-4
TGTGCCAGCAGTGGGGGACAGTTCAACACTGAAGCTTTCTTT,CASSGGQFNTEAFF,14,TRBD1,few,TRBJ1-1,TRBV2
TGTGCCAGCAGCTTGGACAGGGGGCTCACTGAAGCTTTCTTT,CASSLDRGLTEAFF,14,TRBD1,NA,TRBJ1-1,TRBV5-6
TGTGCCAGCAGTTTGGCCCAAGAGACCCAGTACTTC,CASSLAQETQYF,12,NA,NA,TRBJ2-5,TRBV12-3/TRBV12-4
TGTGCCAGCAGCTTAACGACAGGACACTACAATGAGCAGTTCTTC,CASSLTTGHYNEQFF,15,NA,NA,TRBJ2-1,TRBV7-9
TGTGCCAGCAGGACTAGCGGGAGTATGTACGAGCAGTACTTC,CASRTSGSMYEQYF,14,TRBD2,NA,TRBJ2-7,TRBV6-5
TGTGCCACCAGAGAGGTAGACACCGGGGAGCTGTTTTTT,CATREVDTGELFF,13,NA,NA,TRBJ2-2,TRBV24-1
TGTGCCAGCCCCGGGAGGGGGCAGGGCTACAATGAGCAGTTCTTC,CASPGRGQGYNEQFF,15,NA,NA,TRBJ2-1,TRBV2
TGTGCCAGCAGCGTAGACAGCACCGGGGAGCTGTTTTTT,CASSVDSTGELFF,13,NA,NA,TRBJ2-2,TRBV9
TGCGCCAGCAGTGTGCGGGGAGCCGTAGATACGCAGTATTTT,CASSVRGAVDTQYF,14,NA,NA,TRBJ2-3,TRBV10-2
TGCGCCAGCAGCGAGTCGATGGAGACCCAGTACTTC,CASSESMETQYF,12,NA,NA,TRBJ2-5,TRBV5-1
TGTGCCAGCGGAACGACAGGGCTTGTCAATGAGCAGTTCTTC,CASGTTGLVNEQFF,14,TRBD1,once,TRBJ2-1,TRBV28
TGCGCCAGCAGCTCAGGACAGTCAACGGACACCATATATTTT,CASSSGQSTDTIYF,14,NA,few,TRBJ1-3,TRBV5-1
TGTGCCAGCAGTACCCTACCTGGGACAGGGGCCCCCCAGTACTTC,CASSTLPGTGAPQYF,15,TRBD1,NA,TRBJ2-5,TRBV28
TGCGCCAGCAGCTTCATCGGGGACAATGAGCAGTTCTTC,CASSFIGDNEQFF,13,NA,NA,TRBJ2-1,TRBV5-1
TGCGCCAGCAGCTTGGCCTCCGGAGCAGATACGCAGTATTTT,CASSLASGADTQYF,14,NA,NA,TRBJ2-3,TRBV5-1
TGCAGTGCCAGTCGGACAGGGGAGGGTTCACCCCTCCACTTT,CSASRTGEGSPLHF,14,TRBD1,NA,TRBJ1-6,TRBV20-1
TGTGCCAGCAAGGACAGTCCTAGCACAGATACGCAGTATTTT,CASKDSPSTDTQYF,14,NA,NA,TRBJ2-3,TRBV6-5
TGTGCCAGCAGCGGACAGGGGGTTCAGCCCCAGCATTTT,CASSGQGVQPQHF,13,TRBD1,NA,TRBJ1-5,TRBV28
TGTGCCAGCAGTTTTCATCCGAGGACAGTCTATGGCTACACCTTC,CASSFHPRTVYGYTF,15,NA,NA,TRBJ1-2,TRBV27
TGTGCCAGCGACGGGACAGGCTACTATGGCTACACCTTC,CASDGTGYYGYTF,13,TRBD1,NA,TRBJ1-2,TRBV12-3/TRBV12-4
TGTGCCAGCAGTCCCGGGGACAGGGGGCCCGAGCAGTACTTC,CASSPGDRGPEQYF,14,TRBD1,NA,TRBJ2-7,TRBV27
TGTGCCAGCAGCTCGTCGGGGTACTCTGGGACTGAAGCTTTCTTT,CASSSSGYSGTEAFF,15,NA,NA,TRBJ1-1,TRBV11-2
TGCGCCAGCAGCTTGGCGGGACTTCACACCGGGGAGCTGTTTTTT,CASSLAGLHTGELFF,15,NA,NA,TRBJ2-2,TRBV5-1
TGTGCCAGTAGTATGGCGTCGGGAACTAGCAATCAGCCCCAGCATTTT,CASSMASGTSNQPQHF,16,NA,NA,TRBJ1-5,TRBV19
TGTGCCACCAGCAGAGATCCCGGGGGTGGTAATACTGGGGCCAACGTCCTGACTTTC,CATSRDPGGGNTGANVLTF,19,NA,NA,TRBJ2-6,TRBV15
TGTGCCAGCAGCCAGGCGACTAACTTCGCGCAGTATTTT,CASSQATNFAQYF,13,NA,NA,TRBJ2-3,TRBV3-1/TRBV3-2
TGTGCCAGCAGCTTAGACAATGGCAATCAGCCCCAGCATTTT,CASSLDNGNQPQHF,14,NA,NA,TRBJ1-5,TRBV7-9
TGTGCCAGTAGCCTCGGGGAAACAACTAATGAAAAACTGTTTTTT,CASSLGETTNEKLFF,15,NA,NA,TRBJ1-4,TRBV19
TGTGCCAGCAGCCGCCCCGAGCGGGGAGAAGGCACCGGGGAGCTGTTTTTT,CASSRPERGEGTGELFF,17,TRBD2,NA,TRBJ2-2,TRBV13
TGTGCCAGCAGCCCGGGACTAGCGCACTACAATGAGCAGTTCTTC,CASSPGLAHYNEQFF,15,TRBD2,NA,TRBJ2-1,TRBV11-1
TGTGCCAGCAGTGAAGGGTCGGGGAGCGGAACCTACAATGAGCAGTTCTTC,CASSEGSGSGTYNEQFF,17,NA,NA,TRBJ2-1,TRBV2
TGTGCCAGTAGTCACGGACAGAGGGGGTATGGCTACACCTTC,CASSHGQRGYGYTF,14,NA,NA,TRBJ1-2,TRBV19